This TCR beta chain is drawn from a study of control samples from healthy donors and cancer patients. Profiling relied on immunoSEQ multiplex PCR, and the TCRdb table lists in-frame clones only, not all of them. The sample carries around 140,000 clones, 94% recorded once. Germline values: CDR1 SGDLS, CDR2 YYNGEE. This CDR3 comprises 15 residues. V lost 2 bases, J lost 5 bases, and 16 bases lay in between. This receptor was identified in a man aged 40-50 years in good health. The chain employs TRBV9 and TRBJ1-1, with a possible D match to TRBD1 (5 bases). Sequenced input: blood. The CDR3 region has the DNA TGTGCCAGCAGCGTTGCCGGGACCCCTAGAACTGAAGCTTTCTTT. Translation: CASSVAGTPRTEAFF.